A selection of T cell receptor beta chains follows, all from one sample in a study of cytomegalovirus exposure and HLA in healthy donors. The data were produced by immunoSEQ multiplex PCR, yet TCRdb's version contains in-frame clones alone and is incomplete. This sample has roughly 100,000 clones, with 60% to 80% found just once. Sequenced: PBMCs. The receptor set was obtained from a man over 45 in good health and CMV-seropositive. CDR3s include the opening cysteine and the closing phenylalanine or tryptophan. The D gene is left open where the match is weak. The size of a clone is reported for some rows only, either as once, few or many, or as a class for expanded clones.

size: .; V: TRBV5-4; J: TRBJ2-1; D: TRBD1; CDR3: CASTPPGQGYNEQFF; DNA: TGTGCCAGCACCCCACCGGGACAGGGGTACAATGAGCAGTTCTTC
size: once; V: TRBV2; J: TRBJ2-5; D: .; CDR3: CASSEGLGAETQYF; DNA: TGTGCCAGCAGTGAAGGCCTAGGGGCAGAGACCCAGTACTTC
size: few; V: TRBV5-1; J: TRBJ2-5; D: .; CDR3: CASSMGRGGQETQYF; DNA: TGCGCCAGCTCCATGGGGAGGGGGGGCCAAGAGACCCAGTACTTC
size: .; V: TRBV2; J: TRBJ2-6; D: TRBD1; CDR3: CASRPGTGTGANVLTF; DNA: TGTGCCAGCAGACCCGGGACAGGGACTGGGGCCAACGTCCTGACTTTC
size: .; V: TRBV6-1; J: TRBJ1-2; D: .; CDR3: CASNPSVTPYGYTF; DNA: TGTGCCAGCAACCCCTCAGTGACTCCCTATGGCTACACCTTC
size: .; V: TRBV6-5; J: TRBJ1-1; D: .; CDR3: CASGLNTEAFF; DNA: TGTGCCAGCGGACTTAACACTGAAGCTTTCTTT
size: .; V: TRBV6-1; J: TRBJ1-1; D: TRBD1; CDR3: CASSDPPGTGNTEAFF; DNA: TGTGCCAGCAGTGACCCTCCCGGGACAGGGAACACTGAAGCTTTCTTT
size: once; V: TRBV10-3; J: TRBJ1-1; D: .; CDR3: CAISESWGGDAEAFF; DNA: TGTGCCATCAGTGAGTCATGGGGAGGCGACGCTGAAGCTTTCTTT
size: .; V: TRBV5-1; J: TRBJ1-2; D: TRBD1; CDR3: CASTFGQGDGYTF; DNA: TGCGCCAGCACCTTCGGACAGGGGGATGGCTACACCTTC
size: once; V: TRBV20-1; J: TRBJ2-5; D: .; CDR3: CSGGREETQYF; DNA: TGCAGTGGGGGCAGGGAAGAGACCCAGTACTTC
size: .; V: TRBV10-1; J: TRBJ1-5; D: TRBD1; CDR3: CASTDRADQPQHF; DNA: TGCGCCAGCACCGACAGGGCCGATCAGCCCCAGCATTTT
size: .; V: TRBV5-4; J: TRBJ2-5; D: TRBD2; CDR3: CASSKTSAQETQYF; DNA: TGTGCCAGCAGCAAGACTAGCGCCCAAGAGACCCAGTACTTC
size: .; V: TRBV7-8; J: TRBJ2-7; D: .; CDR3: CASSSSSLGTVGEQYF; DNA: TGTGCCAGCAGCTCGAGCTCCCTTGGGACTGTGGGAGAGCAGTACTTC
size: .; V: TRBV6-6; J: TRBJ1-5; D: .; CDR3: CASSYSREQPQHF; DNA: TGTGCCAGCAGTTACTCGAGGGAACAGCCCCAGCATTTT
size: .; V: TRBV19; J: TRBJ2-1; D: TRBD2; CDR3: CASQGLAGGPNEQFF; DNA: TGTGCCAGCCAGGGACTAGCGGGAGGGCCAAATGAGCAGTTCTTC
size: .; V: TRBV28; J: TRBJ2-7; D: TRBD1; CDR3: CASSRDRGFSYEQYF; DNA: TGTGCCAGCAGCCGGGACAGGGGATTTTCCTACGAGCAGTACTTC
size: .; V: TRBV18; J: TRBJ2-3; D: TRBD2; CDR3: CASSFTSGSTDTQYF; DNA: TGTGCCAGCTCATTTACTAGCGGGAGCACAGATACGCAGTATTTT
size: .; V: TRBV4-1; J: TRBJ2-5; D: TRBD1; CDR3: CASSQGPGTGGETQYF; DNA: TGCGCCAGCAGCCAGGGTCCCGGGACAGGGGGCGAGACCCAGTACTTC
size: .; V: TRBV5-1; J: TRBJ1-1; D: TRBD1; CDR3: CASRPGTGMNTEAFF; DNA: TGCGCCAGCAGACCCGGGACAGGGATGAACACTGAAGCTTTCTTT
size: .; V: TRBV5-1; J: TRBJ1-1; D: .; CDR3: CASSRSVSGEAFF; DNA: TGCGCCAGCAGTCGCTCCGTCTCCGGTGAAGCTTTCTTT
size: .; V: TRBV18; J: TRBJ1-3; D: .; CDR3: CASSAGTNGNTIYF; DNA: TGTGCCAGCTCGGCCGGGACAAACGGAAACACCATATATTTT
size: .; V: TRBV19; J: TRBJ1-5; D: TRBD1; CDR3: CAGGHRGGWPQHF; DNA: TGTGCCGGAGGCCACAGGGGCGGGTGGCCCCAGCATTTT
size: .; V: TRBV7-2; J: TRBJ2-5; D: TRBD2; CDR3: CASSLLAGGPGETQYF; DNA: TGTGCCAGCAGCTTACTAGCGGGGGGGCCGGGGGAGACCCAGTACTTC
size: .; V: TRBV14; J: TRBJ2-2; D: TRBD2; CDR3: CASSQARGAGPGTGELFF; DNA: TGTGCCAGCAGCCAAGCACGCGGAGCGGGGCCCGGGACCGGGGAGCTGTTTTTT
size: .; V: TRBV10-3; J: TRBJ1-4; D: TRBD1; CDR3: CAISEDRGNEKLFF; DNA: TGTGCCATCAGTGAAGACAGGGGGAATGAAAAACTGTTTTTT
size: few; V: TRBV5-1; J: TRBJ1-4; D: TRBD1; CDR3: CASSEGTVRYEKLFF; DNA: TGCGCCAGCAGCGAGGGGACAGTTAGGTACGAAAAACTGTTTTTT
size: .; V: TRBV13; J: TRBJ2-1; D: .; CDR3: CASSLGRGNEQFF; DNA: TGTGCCAGCAGCTTAGGTCGGGGCAATGAGCAGTTCTTC
size: few; V: TRBV10-3; J: TRBJ1-2; D: .; CDR3: CAISDPRQNYGYTF; DNA: TGTGCCATCAGTGATCCCAGACAGAACTATGGCTACACCTTC
size: .; V: TRBV5-4; J: TRBJ2-7; D: .; CDR3: CAYDDARSNSDNEQYF; DNA: TGTGCCTATGATGACGCTCGGTCGAATAGCGATAACGAGCAGTACTTC
size: .; V: TRBV4-1; J: TRBJ2-2; D: TRBD2; CDR3: CASSQSGSGGRELFF; DNA: TGCGCCAGCAGCCAATCGGGGAGCGGGGGAAGGGAGCTGTTTTTT
size: few; V: TRBV5-1; J: TRBJ2-7; D: .; CDR3: CASSLNPWGGVTYEQYF; DNA: TGCGCCAGCAGCTTGAATCCTTGGGGCGGGGTTACCTACGAGCAGTACTTC
size: .; V: TRBV7-2; J: TRBJ1-5; D: .; CDR3: CASSSTGFNQPQHF; DNA: TGTGCCAGCAGCTCCACAGGGTTCAATCAGCCCCAGCATTTT
size: once; V: TRBV7-3; J: TRBJ2-3; D: .; CDR3: CASSLGGATDTQYF; DNA: TGTGCCAGCAGCTTAGGGGGGGCCACAGATACGCAGTATTTT
size: .; V: TRBV5-4; J: TRBJ2-5; D: .; CDR3: CASSLDSERQETQYF; DNA: TGTGCCAGCAGCTTGGATAGCGAGAGACAAGAGACCCAGTACTTC
size: .; V: TRBV6-6; J: TRBJ1-1; D: TRBD1; CDR3: CASLVGTGGLAFF; DNA: TGTGCCAGCCTGGTCGGGACAGGGGGTTTGGCTTTCTTT
size: .; V: TRBV11-2; J: TRBJ2-1; D: .; CDR3: CASSWAKDLYNEQFF; DNA: TGTGCCAGCAGCTGGGCTAAGGATCTATACAATGAGCAGTTCTTC
size: .; V: TRBV9; J: TRBJ1-1; D: .; CDR3: CASSSRLTNTEAFF; DNA: TGTGCCAGCAGCTCCCGACTTACGAACACTGAAGCTTTCTTT
size: .; V: TRBV7-2; J: TRBJ2-7; D: TRBD2; CDR3: CASSLSGGAYYEQYF; DNA: TGTGCCAGCAGCTTATCCGGGGGGGCCTACTACGAGCAGTACTTC
size: .; V: TRBV18; J: TRBJ2-7; D: .; CDR3: CASSPPAGARNEQYF; DNA: TGTGCCAGCTCACCACCCGCGGGGGCGAGAAACGAGCAGTACTTC
size: .; V: TRBV19; J: TRBJ1-5; D: .; CDR3: CASSMLGGSNQPQHF; DNA: TGTGCCAGTAGTATGTTGGGGGGTAGCAATCAGCCCCAGCATTTT
size: .; V: TRBV7-2; J: TRBJ2-1; D: TRBD1; CDR3: CASSLRTGVRDNEQFF; DNA: TGTGCCAGCAGCTTAAGGACAGGGGTTCGAGACAATGAGCAGTTCTTC
size: .; V: TRBV10-3; J: TRBJ1-3; D: .; CDR3: CATQGQSSGNTIYF; DNA: TGTGCCACTCAGGGCCAAAGCTCTGGAAACACCATATATTTT
size: .; V: TRBV9; J: TRBJ2-2; D: TRBD2; CDR3: CASSPSPSGRADGELFF; DNA: TGTGCCAGCAGCCCCAGCCCTAGCGGGAGGGCGGACGGGGAGCTGTTTTTT
size: .; V: TRBV11-1; J: TRBJ2-2; D: TRBD1; CDR3: CASSPGQGTGELFF; DNA: TGTGCCAGCAGCCCCGGACAGGGTACCGGGGAGCTGTTTTTT
size: .; V: TRBV9; J: TRBJ1-2; D: TRBD1; CDR3: CASSLRDRVRYGYTF; DNA: TGTGCCAGCAGCCTAAGGGACAGGGTGAGATATGGCTACACCTTC
size: .; V: TRBV6-1; J: TRBJ2-7; D: TRBD1; CDR3: CASSVDRDYEQYF; DNA: TGTGCCAGCAGTGTTGACAGGGACTACGAGCAGTACTTC
size: .; V: TRBV27; J: TRBJ1-1; D: TRBD1; CDR3: CASKGTGWTEAFF; DNA: TGTGCCAGCAAAGGGACAGGGTGGACTGAAGCTTTCTTT
size: .; V: TRBV2; J: TRBJ1-2; D: .; CDR3: CASSSTRAGEGGYTF; DNA: TGTGCCAGCAGCTCCACCCGGGCAGGGGAGGGTGGCTACACCTTC
size: .; V: TRBV5-4; J: TRBJ2-7; D: TRBD2; CDR3: CASSTKGLAGGRPLSYEQYF; DNA: TGTGCCAGCAGTACTAAAGGACTAGCGGGGGGGCGGCCTCTCTCCTACGAGCAGTACTTC
size: .; V: TRBV5-4; J: TRBJ2-3; D: TRBD2; CDR3: CASSSSAAGGGADTQYF; DNA: TGTGCCAGCAGCTCCTCCGCAGCGGGAGGTGGGGCAGATACGCAGTATTTT
size: .; V: TRBV23-1; J: TRBJ1-1; D: .; CDR3: CASSRPLLTTRAIEAFF; DNA: TGCGCCAGCAGTCGGCCCCTTTTGACTACAAGGGCGATTGAAGCTTTCTTT
size: few; V: TRBV2; J: TRBJ2-3; D: .; CDR3: CASKPGGTDTQYF; DNA: TGTGCCAGCAAACCAGGGGGCACAGATACGCAGTATTTT
size: .; V: TRBV4-1; J: TRBJ2-7; D: TRBD1; CDR3: CASSQVFWGRGTYEQYF; DNA: TGCGCCAGCAGCCAAGTTTTTTGGGGCAGGGGGACATACGAGCAGTACTTC